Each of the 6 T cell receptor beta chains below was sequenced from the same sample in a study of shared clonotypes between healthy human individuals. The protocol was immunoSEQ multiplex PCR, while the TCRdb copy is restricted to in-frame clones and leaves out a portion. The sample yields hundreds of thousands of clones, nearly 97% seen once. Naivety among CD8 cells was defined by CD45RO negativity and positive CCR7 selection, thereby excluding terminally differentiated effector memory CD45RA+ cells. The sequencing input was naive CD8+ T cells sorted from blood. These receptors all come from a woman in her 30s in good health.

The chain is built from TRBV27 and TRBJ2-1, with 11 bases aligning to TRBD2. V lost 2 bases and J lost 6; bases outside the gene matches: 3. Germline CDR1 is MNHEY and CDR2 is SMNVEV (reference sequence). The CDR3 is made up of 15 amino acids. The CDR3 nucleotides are TGTGCCAGCAGTTTAATCACTAGCGGGAGCAATGAGCAGTTCTTC. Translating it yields CASSLITSGSNEQFF.

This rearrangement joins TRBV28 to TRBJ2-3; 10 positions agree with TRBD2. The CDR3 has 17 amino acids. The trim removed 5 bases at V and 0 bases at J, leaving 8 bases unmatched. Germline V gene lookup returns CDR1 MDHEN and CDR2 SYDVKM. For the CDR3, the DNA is TGTGCCAGCAGTCCGGTGACTAGCGGGTCTAGCACAGATACGCAGTATTTT. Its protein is CASSPVTSGSSTDTQYF.

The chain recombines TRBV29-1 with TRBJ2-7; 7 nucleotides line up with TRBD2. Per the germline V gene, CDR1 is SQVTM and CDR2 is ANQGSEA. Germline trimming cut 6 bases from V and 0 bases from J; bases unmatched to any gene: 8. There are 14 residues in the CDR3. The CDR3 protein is CSVVWEGSSYEQYF. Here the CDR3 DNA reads TGCAGCGTAGTGTGGGAGGGCAGCTCCTACGAGCAGTACTTC.

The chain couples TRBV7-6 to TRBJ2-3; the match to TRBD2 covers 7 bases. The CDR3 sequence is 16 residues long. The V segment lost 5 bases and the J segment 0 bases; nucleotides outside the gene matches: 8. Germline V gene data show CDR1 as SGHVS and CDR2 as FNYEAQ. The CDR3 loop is CASSTERGTSTDTQYF. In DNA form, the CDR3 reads TGTGCCAGCAGCACAGAGCGGGGAACTAGCACAGATACGCAGTATTTT. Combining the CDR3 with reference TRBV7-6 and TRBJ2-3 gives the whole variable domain GAGVSQSPRYKVTKRGQDVALRCDPISGHVSLYWYRQALGQGPEFLTYFNYEAQQDKSGLPNDRFSAERPEGSISTLTIQRTEQRDSAMYRCASSTERGTSTDTQYFGPGTRLTVL.

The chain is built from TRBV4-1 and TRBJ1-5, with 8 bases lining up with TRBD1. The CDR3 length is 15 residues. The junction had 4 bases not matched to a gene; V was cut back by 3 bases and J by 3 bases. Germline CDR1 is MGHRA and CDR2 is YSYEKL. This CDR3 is CASSHGQGANQPQHF. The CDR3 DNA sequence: TGCGCCAGCAGCCACGGCCAGGGGGCCAATCAGCCCCAGCATTTT.

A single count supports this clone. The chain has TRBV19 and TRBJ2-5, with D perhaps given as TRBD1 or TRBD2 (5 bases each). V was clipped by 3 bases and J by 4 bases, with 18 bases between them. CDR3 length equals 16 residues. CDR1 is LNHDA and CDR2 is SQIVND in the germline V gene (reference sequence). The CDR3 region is CASSIRDRRLGETQYF. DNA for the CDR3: TGTGCCAGTAGTATTCGGGACCGCCGACTCGGAGAGACCCAGTACTTC. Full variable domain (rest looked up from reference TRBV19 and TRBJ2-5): DGGITQSPKYLFRKEGQNVTLSCEQNLNHDAMYWYRQDPGQGLRLIYYSQIVNDFQKGDIAEGYSVSREKKESFPLTVTSAQKNPTAFYLCASSIRDRRLGETQYFGPGTRLLVL.